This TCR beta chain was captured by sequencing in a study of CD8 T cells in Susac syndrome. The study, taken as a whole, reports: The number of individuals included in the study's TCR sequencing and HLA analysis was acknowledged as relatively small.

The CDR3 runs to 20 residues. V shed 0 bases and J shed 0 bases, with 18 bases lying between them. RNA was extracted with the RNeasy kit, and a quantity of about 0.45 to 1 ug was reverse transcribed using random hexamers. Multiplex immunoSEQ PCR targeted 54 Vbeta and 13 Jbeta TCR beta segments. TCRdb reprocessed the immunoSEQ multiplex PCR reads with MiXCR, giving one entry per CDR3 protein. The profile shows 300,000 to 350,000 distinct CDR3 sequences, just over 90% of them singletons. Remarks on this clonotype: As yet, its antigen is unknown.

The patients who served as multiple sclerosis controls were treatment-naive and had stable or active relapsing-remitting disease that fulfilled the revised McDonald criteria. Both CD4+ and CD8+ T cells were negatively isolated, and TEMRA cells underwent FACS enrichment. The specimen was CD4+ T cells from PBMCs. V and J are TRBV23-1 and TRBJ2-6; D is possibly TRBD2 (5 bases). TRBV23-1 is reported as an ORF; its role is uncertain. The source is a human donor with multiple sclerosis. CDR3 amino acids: CASSQSRVGRPSSGANVLTF. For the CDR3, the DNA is TGCGCCAGCAGTCAATCGAGGGTAGGCAGGCCATCCTCTGGGGCCAACGTCCTGACTTTC.